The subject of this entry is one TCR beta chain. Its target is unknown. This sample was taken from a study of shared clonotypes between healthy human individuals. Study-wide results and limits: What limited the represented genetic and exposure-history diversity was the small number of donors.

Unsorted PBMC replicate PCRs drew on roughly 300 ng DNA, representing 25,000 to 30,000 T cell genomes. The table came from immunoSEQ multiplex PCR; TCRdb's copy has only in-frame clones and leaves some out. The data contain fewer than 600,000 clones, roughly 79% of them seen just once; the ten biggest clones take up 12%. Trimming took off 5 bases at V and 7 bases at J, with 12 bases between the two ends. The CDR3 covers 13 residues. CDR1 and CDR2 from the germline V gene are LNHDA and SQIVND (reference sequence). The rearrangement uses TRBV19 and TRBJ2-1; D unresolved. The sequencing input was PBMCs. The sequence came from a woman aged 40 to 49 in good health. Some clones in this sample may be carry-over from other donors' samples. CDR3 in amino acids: CASSDGLVNEQFF. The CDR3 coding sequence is TGTGCCAGTAGTGACGGCCTAGTGAATGAGCAGTTCTTC. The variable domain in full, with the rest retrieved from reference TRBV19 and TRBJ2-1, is DGGITQSPKYLFRKEGQNVTLSCEQNLNHDAMYWYRQDPGQGLRLIYYSQIVNDFQKGDIAEGYSVSREKKESFPLTVTSAQKNPTAFYLCASSDGLVNEQFFGPGTRLTVL.